The 27 T cell receptor beta chains given below trace back to one sample, sequenced in a study of blood T cell repertoires in COVID-19. Libraries were prepared by immunoSEQ multiplex PCR; TCRdb keeps only in-frame clonotypes and omits some of them. The data contain some 150,000 clones, 80% to 85% of them singletons. The sequencing sample was made of PBMCs or T cells enriched from blood (not recorded which). These receptors all stem from a woman in her forties or fifties who had been exposed to COVID-19.

V gene TRBV5-4 combines with J gene TRBJ2-1; 7 nucleotides line up with TRBD2. This CDR3 is 13 amino acids long. Germline V lookup: CDR1 SGHNT, CDR2 YYREEE (reference sequence). Losses at the gene ends were 2 bases for V and 5 bases for J; bases not matched to a gene: 1. The chain's CDR3 is CASSLSGDNEQFF. CDR3 bases: TGTGCCAGCAGCTTAAGCGGGGACAATGAGCAGTTCTTC.

V and J are TRBV3-1 (or the pseudogene TRBV3-2) and TRBJ2-3; 8 nucleotides align to TRBD2. This CDR3 is built from 15 residues. The ends lost 4 bases at V and 7 bases at J; junction bases unmatched: 10. CDR1 and CDR2 (germline): LGHDT, YNNKEL (reference sequence). The CDR3 reads CASSPGGGPGNTQYF. CDR3 nucleotides: TGTGCCAGCAGCCCGGGCGGGGGGCCGGGGAATACGCAGTATTTT.

The rearrangement links TRBV18 to TRBJ2-2; possible D gene TRBD2, 5 bases. The V gene lost 3 bases and the J gene lost 1 base, with 15 bases spanning the gap. The CDR3 consists of 17 residues. CDR1 and CDR2 (germline): KGHSH, LQKENI. The CDR3 region is CASSPISGRQNTGELFF. Here the CDR3 DNA reads TGTGCCAGCTCACCGATCTCGGGGAGACAGAACACCGGGGAGCTGTTTTTT.

This chain connects TRBV5-8 to TRBJ1-1, with D maybe TRBD1 (5 bases). V was pared by 2 bases and J by 4 bases, with 12 bases between. Germline CDR1 and CDR2: SGHTS and YDEGEE. This CDR3 has 14 residues. CDR3 nucleotides: TGTGCCAGCAGCTTTTCAGGGTGGACCACTGAAGCTTTCTTT. Protein product: CASSFSGWTTEAFF.

The V call is TRBV3-1 (or the pseudogene TRBV3-2), the J call TRBJ2-1; 10 bases align to TRBD2. CDR1 is LGHDT and CDR2 is YNNKEL in the germline V gene (reference sequence). This CDR3 is built from 18 residues. V was pared by 6 bases and J by 0 bases, with 11 bases of the junction left unmatched. The CDR3 region is CASRPTSGAPSSYNEQFF. CDR3 DNA: TGTGCCAGCAGACCAACTAGCGGGGCACCCAGCTCCTACAATGAGCAGTTCTTC.

The chain links TRBV5-4 to TRBJ1-6; 7 bases match TRBD1. Germline CDR1 and CDR2: SGHNT and YYREEE (reference sequence). V shed 4 bases, J shed 4 bases, and the junction held 5 bases outside the gene matches. This CDR3 is 15 amino acids long. CDR3 region: CASSAGTDYNSPLHF. As DNA, the CDR3 is TGTGCCAGCAGCGCCGGGACAGATTATAATTCACCCCTCCACTTT.

The genes are TRBV4-1 and TRBJ1-1; D may be TRBD1 (5 bases). There are 12 residues in the CDR3. The ends were cut back, 4 bases at V and 7 bases at J, with 10 bases in the middle. CDR1 is MGHRA, CDR2 YSYEKL, per germline. CDR3 protein: CASSPTGIEAFF. The CDR3 DNA sequence: TGCGCCAGCAGCCCCACAGGTATTGAAGCTTTCTTT.

J is TRBJ2-2 and V is TRBV20-1, with 8 bases matching TRBD2. J gave up 0 bases and V 4 bases, and 13 bases lay outside the gene matches. The CDR3 covers 18 residues. Germline values: CDR1 DFQATT, CDR2 SNEGSKA (reference sequence). The CDR3 sequence: CSAIDRGGNRPNTGELFF. The CDR3 DNA is TGCAGTGCTATTGACCGGGGGGGCAACCGACCGAACACCGGGGAGCTGTTTTTT.

J is TRBJ2-5 and V is TRBV3-1 (or the pseudogene TRBV3-2); the match to TRBD1 covers 9 bases. Germline V gives CDR1 LGHDT, CDR2 YNNKEL (reference sequence). With V trimmed by 2 bases and J by 5 bases, 15 bases remained unmatched. This CDR3 is built from 18 residues. CDR3 sequence: CASSQPQISGTGLETQYF. CDR3 DNA: TGTGCCAGCAGCCAACCGCAAATCTCCGGGACAGGGCTTGAGACCCAGTACTTC.

CDR3 bases: TGTGCCAGCAGCTTCTCTTCGACAGGCCATAGCAATCAGCCCCAGCATTTT. Translated: CASSFSSTGHSNQPQHF. The chain is built from TRBV7-8 and TRBJ1-5, with a possible D match to TRBD1 (6 bases). The germline gives CDR1 SGHVS, CDR2 FQNEAQ. The CDR3 has 17 amino acids. Trimming shortened V by 3 bases and J by 0 bases, and 15 bases separated the two germline ends.

This chain joins TRBV5-1 and TRBJ2-5, with D perhaps matching TRBD1 (5 bases). The CDR3 has 13 amino acids. Germline V gene lookup returns CDR1 SGHRS and CDR2 YFSETQ. Trimming removed 4 bases at V and 3 bases at J, with 10 bases between. The CDR3 sequence is CASSARVKETQYF. The CDR3 DNA sequence: TGCGCCAGCAGCGCCAGGGTAAAAGAGACCCAGTACTTC.

V and J are TRBV12-3 or TRBV12-4 and TRBJ1-2, with unresolved D. V dropped 5 bases and J dropped 8 bases, with 12 bases sitting between them. CDR3 size: 12 residues. In nucleotides, the CDR3 is TGTGCCAGCAGTGGACGGACTCGAGGCTACACCTTC. This translates into CASSGRTRGYTF.

V usage is TRBV7-2 and J usage is TRBJ2-7; weak D call: TRBD2 (5 bases). Germline CDR1 SGHTA, CDR2 FQGNSA. V lost 5 bases and J 5 bases, leaving 16 bases between the germline ends. The length of the CDR3 is 14 residues. DNA for the CDR3: TGTGCCAGCAGCGCAGCGGTATTTTTCCACGAGCAGTACTTC. Amino acid sequence: CASSAAVFFHEQYF.

With regard to this clone: A read error may produce the germline difference seen at one junction end. The chain recombines TRBV7-7 with TRBJ2-5; 12 bases match TRBD2. Germline V lookup: CDR1 SSHAT, CDR2 FNYEAQ (reference sequence). This CDR3 has 17 amino acids. In DNA form, the CDR3 reads TGTGCTAGCAGCTTAGCACTAGCGGGGGGCCCGACCGGGACCCAGTACTTC. Its translation is CASSLALAGGPTGTQYF.

The gene calls are TRBV27 and TRBJ1-6, with D possibly TRBD1 on 5 matching bases. V was clipped by 3 bases and J by 7 bases, with 10 bases between them. The CDR3 spans 14 residues. The germline V gene encodes CDR1 MNHEY and CDR2 SMNVEV (reference sequence). The CDR3 region has the DNA TGTGCCAGCAGTTTGCCAGGGAGGAATTCACCCCTCCACTTT. Translation gives CASSLPGRNSPLHF.

This sequence joins TRBV6-5 and TRBJ1-2; D is unresolved. CDR1 and CDR2 (germline): MNHEY, SVGAGI. Trimming took off 4 bases at V and 2 bases at J, with 8 bases between the two ends. This CDR3 is 13 amino acids long. The CDR3, as DNA: TGTGCCAGCAGTTCCCTACCGAACTATGGCTACACCTTC. Residues: CASSSLPNYGYTF.

In its sample, this clone was seen a few times. The chain employs TRBV14 and TRBJ1-5; D is ambiguous. Trimming took off 10 bases at V and 0 bases at J, with 16 bases between the two ends. The length of the CDR3 is 15 residues. Germline V lookup: CDR1 SGHDN, CDR2 FVKESK. Here the CDR3 reads CAITTGVFSNQPQHF. Written as DNA, the CDR3 is TGTGCCATTACCACGGGAGTATTTAGCAATCAGCCCCAGCATTTT.

The rearrangement joins TRBV19 to TRBJ1-1; TRBD1 aligns across 8 bases. The CDR3 is 12 amino acids. The junction had 7 bases not matched to a gene; V was cut back by 10 bases and J by 6 bases. Germline V CDR1 and CDR2: LNHDA, SQIVND (reference sequence). The CDR3: CATRQGRAEAFF. In DNA form, the CDR3 reads TGTGCCACCCGACAGGGGCGGGCTGAAGCTTTCTTT.

The chain is built from TRBV2 and TRBJ2-3, with 10 bases fitting TRBD2. The CDR3 loop spans 14 amino acids. Trimming took 7 bases from V and 1 from J; bases not matched to a gene: 2. The germline V gene has CDR1 SNHLY and CDR2 FYNNEI. CDR3 coding DNA: TGTGCCAGCACTCTAGCGGGGGGCACAGATACGCAGTATTTT. Amino acids: CASTLAGGTDTQYF.

This clone was seen just once. The V gene is TRBV5-4, the J gene TRBJ2-7, with 8 bases matching TRBD2. After removal of 1 base from V and 3 bases from J, the junction contained 3 bases not matched to a gene. CDR3 length: 14 residues. Germline-derived CDR1 and CDR2 are SGHNT and YYREEE (reference sequence). The CDR3 DNA sequence: TGTGCCAGCAGCTTGACTAGCGGCAGCTACGAGCAGTACTTC. Protein product: CASSLTSGSYEQYF. The complete variable domain, with remaining parts taken from reference TRBV5-4 and TRBJ2-7, reads ETGVTQSPTHLIKTRGQQVTLRCSSQSGHNTVSWYQQALGQGPQFIFQYYREEENGRGNFPPRFSGLQFPNYSSELNVNALELDDSALYLCASSLTSGSYEQYFGPGTRLTVT.

The rearrangement links TRBV15 to TRBJ2-7, with D tentatively TRBD2 (7 bases). V shed 3 bases and J shed 0 bases, with 12 bases lying between them. Germline-derived CDR1 and CDR2 are LNHNV and YYDKDF (reference sequence). This CDR3 is built from 15 residues. The CDR3 DNA reads as TGTGCCACCAGCAGGAGCGGGACAAGCTCCTACGAGCAGTACTTC. Residues: CATSRSGTSSYEQYF. The full variable domain, in which reference TRBV15 and TRBJ2-7 provide the parts outside the CDR3, is DAMVIQNPRYQVTQFGKPVTLSCSQTLNHNVMYWYQQKSSQAPKLLFHYYDKDFNNEADTPDNFQSRRPNTSFCFLDIRSPGLGDTAMYLCATSRSGTSSYEQYFGPGTRLTVT.

The CDR3 DNA follows: TGCGCCAGCAGTGAACTTGGGAGTGGCTACACCTTC. This codes for CASSELGSGYTF. This chain uses TRBV10-2 with TRBJ1-2; D gene ambiguous. The V and J ends lost 3 bases and 7 bases respectively, with 9 bases between them. CDR3 length: 12 amino acids. Looked up from germline, CDR1 is WSHSY and CDR2 is SAAADI.

J is TRBJ2-7 and V is TRBV19, with 12 bases matching TRBD2. CDR3 size: 16 residues. CDR1 and CDR2 from the germline V gene are LNHDA and SQIVND (reference sequence). The V and J ends lost 5 bases and 0 bases, in that order; junction bases with no gene match: 5. The CDR3 protein is CASSHRTSGNSYEQYF. The CDR3 DNA is TGTGCCAGTAGTCACCGGACTAGCGGGAACTCCTACGAGCAGTACTTC. The full variable domain, rest sourced from reference TRBV19 and TRBJ2-7, is DGGITQSPKYLFRKEGQNVTLSCEQNLNHDAMYWYRQDPGQGLRLIYYSQIVNDFQKGDIAEGYSVSREKKESFPLTVTSAQKNPTAFYLCASSHRTSGNSYEQYFGPGTRLTVT.

The chain joins TRBV11-2 to TRBJ1-6; 7 bases are shared with TRBD1. V was clipped by 5 bases and J by 8 bases; unmatched bases: 6. The germline V gene encodes CDR1 SGHAT and CDR2 FQNNGV. The CDR3 covers 14 residues. In nucleotides, the CDR3 is TGTGCCAGCAGCATGGACAGGAGTGATTCACCCCTCCACTTT. Translated: CASSMDRSDSPLHF.

The CDR3 reads CASSIKQGRTDTQYF. The CDR3 coding sequence is TGTGCCAGTAGTATAAAACAGGGTAGGACAGATACGCAGTATTTT. The chain carries TRBV19 and TRBJ2-3, with a possible D match to TRBD1 (6 bases). The CDR3 contains 15 residues. Germline-derived CDR1 and CDR2 are LNHDA and SQIVND (reference sequence). The V end was cut by 2 bases, the J end by 3 bases, with 12 bases between.

The rearrangement links TRBV4-3 to TRBJ1-2, with 8 bases lining up with TRBD1. The V and J ends lost 5 bases and 0 bases, in that order; junction bases with no gene match: 5. Germline CDR1 and CDR2: LGHNA and YSLEER. This CDR3 is 15 amino acids long. The CDR3 DNA reads TGCGCCAGCAGCGCAGGGACAGGTGCTAACTATGGCTACACCTTC. Amino acids: CASSAGTGANYGYTF.

The chain joins TRBV5-1 to TRBJ1-2; 9 bases line up with TRBD1. Germline CDR1 reads SGHRS; CDR2 reads YFSETQ. The CDR3 covers 15 residues. V dropped 3 bases and J dropped 4; count of bases not matched to a gene: 7. The CDR3 bases are TGCGCCAGCAGCTCGGGGACAGGGCAGGGCTATGGCTACACCTTC. Its translation: CASSSGTGQGYGYTF.